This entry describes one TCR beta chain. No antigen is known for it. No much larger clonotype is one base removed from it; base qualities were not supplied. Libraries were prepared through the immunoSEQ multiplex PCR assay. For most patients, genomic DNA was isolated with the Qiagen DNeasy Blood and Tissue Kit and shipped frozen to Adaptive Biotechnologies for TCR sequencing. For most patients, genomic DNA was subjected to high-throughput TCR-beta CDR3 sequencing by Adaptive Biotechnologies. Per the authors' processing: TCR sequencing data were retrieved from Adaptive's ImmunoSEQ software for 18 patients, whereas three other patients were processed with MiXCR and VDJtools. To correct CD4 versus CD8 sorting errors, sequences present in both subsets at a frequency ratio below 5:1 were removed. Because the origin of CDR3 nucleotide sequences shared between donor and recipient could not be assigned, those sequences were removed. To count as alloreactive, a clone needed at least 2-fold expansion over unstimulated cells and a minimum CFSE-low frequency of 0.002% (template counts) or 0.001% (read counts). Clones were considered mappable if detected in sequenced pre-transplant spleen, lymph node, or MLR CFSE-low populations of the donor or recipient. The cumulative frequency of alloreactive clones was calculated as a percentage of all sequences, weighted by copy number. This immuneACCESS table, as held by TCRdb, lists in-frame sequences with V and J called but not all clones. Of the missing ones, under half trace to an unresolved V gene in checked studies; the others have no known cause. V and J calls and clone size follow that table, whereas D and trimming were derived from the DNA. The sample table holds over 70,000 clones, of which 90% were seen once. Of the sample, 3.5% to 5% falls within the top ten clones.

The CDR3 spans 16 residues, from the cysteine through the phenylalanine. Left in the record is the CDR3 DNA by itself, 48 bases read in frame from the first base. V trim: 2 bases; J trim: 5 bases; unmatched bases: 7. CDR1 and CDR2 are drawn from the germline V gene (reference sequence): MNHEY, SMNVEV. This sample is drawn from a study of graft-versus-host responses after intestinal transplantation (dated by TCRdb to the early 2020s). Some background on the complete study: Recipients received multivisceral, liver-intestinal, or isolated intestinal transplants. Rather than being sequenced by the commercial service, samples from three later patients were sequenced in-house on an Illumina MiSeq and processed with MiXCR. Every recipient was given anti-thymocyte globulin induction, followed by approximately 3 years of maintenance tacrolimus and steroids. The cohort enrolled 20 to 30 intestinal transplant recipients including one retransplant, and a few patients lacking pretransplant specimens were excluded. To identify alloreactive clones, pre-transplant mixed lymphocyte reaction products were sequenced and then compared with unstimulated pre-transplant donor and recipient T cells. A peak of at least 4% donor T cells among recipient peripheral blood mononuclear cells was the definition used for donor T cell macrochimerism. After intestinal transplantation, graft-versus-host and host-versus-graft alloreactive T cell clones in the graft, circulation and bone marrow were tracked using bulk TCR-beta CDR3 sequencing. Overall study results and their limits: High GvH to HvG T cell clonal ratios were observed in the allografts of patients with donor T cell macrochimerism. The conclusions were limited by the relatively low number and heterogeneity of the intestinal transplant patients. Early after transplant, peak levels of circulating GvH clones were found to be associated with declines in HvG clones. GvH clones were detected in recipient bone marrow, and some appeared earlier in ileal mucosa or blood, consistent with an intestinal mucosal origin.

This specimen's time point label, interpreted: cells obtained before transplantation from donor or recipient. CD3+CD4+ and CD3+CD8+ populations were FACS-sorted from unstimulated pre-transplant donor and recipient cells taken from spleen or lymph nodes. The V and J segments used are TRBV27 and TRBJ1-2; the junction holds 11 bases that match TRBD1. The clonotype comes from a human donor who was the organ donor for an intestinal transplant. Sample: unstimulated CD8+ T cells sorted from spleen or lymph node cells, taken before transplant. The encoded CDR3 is CASSLGGQGAGYGYTF. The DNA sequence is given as TGTGCCAGCAGTTTAGGCGGACAGGGGGCGGGTTATGGCTACACCTTC.